The rows below give T cell receptor beta chains drawn from one sample of a study of blood T cell repertoires in COVID-19. Repertoires were generated with immunoSEQ multiplex PCR, while TCRdb's copy carries only in-frame clones and drops some. The sample gives about 100,000 clones, roughly 90% of which show up once; 2.1% is in the top ten. Specimen: peripheral blood. These receptors were collected from a middle-aged man with active COVID-19. The CDR3 runs from the conserved cysteine through the conserved F or W. D genes are given only for firm matches. Clone size is shown for a subset of rows, as once, few, many or a class of expanded clone.

j_gene,abundance,v_gene,d_gene,CDR3nt,CDR3aa
TRBJ2-5,NA,TRBV12-5,TRBD2,TGTGCTAGTGGTTTGGCTAGCGGGAGGGGGTGGACCCAGTACTTC,CASGLASGRGWTQYF
TRBJ2-7,NA,TRBV5-1,NA,TGCGCCAGCAGAGGGGCGAGCTCCTACGAGCAGTACTTC,CASRGASSYEQYF
TRBJ2-1,NA,TRBV9,TRBD1,TGTGCCAGCAGCGCTGGGGCTGGACAGGGGGCTGGAGAGCAGTTCTTC,CASSAGAGQGAGEQFF
TRBJ2-5,NA,TRBV18,NA,TGTGCCAGCTTACTGACAGTACAAGAGACCCAGTACTTC,CASLLTVQETQYF
TRBJ1-2,once,TRBV3-1/TRBV3-2,NA,TGTGCCAGCAGCCAACGAGGGAACCTGAGGTCCTATGGCTACACCTTC,CASSQRGNLRSYGYTF
TRBJ2-1,NA,TRBV12-5,TRBD2,TGTGCTAGTGGTCCGCGGACTAGCGGGGGGAATGAGCAGTTCTTC,CASGPRTSGGNEQFF
TRBJ1-1,NA,TRBV27,NA,TGTGCCAGCCGGGGAGGGCCTCAAGGGGCTTTCTTT,CASRGGPQGAFF
TRBJ2-1,NA,TRBV5-6,NA,TGTGCCAGCAGCTTGGGTTGGAGCTCCTACAATGAGCAGTTCTTC,CASSLGWSSYNEQFF
TRBJ1-5,NA,TRBV28,NA,TGTGCCAGCAGGAACGGGGGAGGCCCTCAGCCCCAGCATTTT,CASRNGGGPQPQHF
TRBJ2-7,NA,TRBV18,TRBD1,TGTGCCAGCTCACCAAATAGGGGGCCTTCCTACGAGCAGTACTTC,CASSPNRGPSYEQYF
TRBJ2-1,NA,TRBV11-3,NA,TGTGCCAGTAGAGACAGTTCCTCCTACAATGAGCAGTTCTTC,CASRDSSSYNEQFF
TRBJ2-1,NA,TRBV6-5,NA,TGTGCCAGTTCAGGGAAGACCCGAACGGATGAGCAGTTCTTC,CASSGKTRTDEQFF
TRBJ2-2,NA,TRBV7-6,TRBD2,TGTGCCAGCCGACTAGCGGGAAACACCGGGGAGCTGTTTTTT,CASRLAGNTGELFF
TRBJ1-4,NA,TRBV12-3/TRBV12-4,NA,TGTGCCAGCAGTTTGGGGCTTAATGAAAAACTGTTTTTT,CASSLGLNEKLFF
TRBJ2-1,NA,TRBV5-4,TRBD1,TGTGCCAGCAGGCCGGGACAGAACTACAATGAGCAGTTCTTC,CASRPGQNYNEQFF
TRBJ2-7,NA,TRBV5-4,NA,TGTGCCAGCAGCTCGCCCGGGAAGGGAAGCTCCTACGAGCAGTACTTC,CASSSPGKGSSYEQYF
TRBJ1-2,NA,TRBV7-2,NA,TGTGCCAGCAGCGACCGGACGGGACTCTATGGCTACACCTTC,CASSDRTGLYGYTF
TRBJ1-2,NA,TRBV25-1,NA,TGTGCCAGCAGTGAACAACCGGGGACTCGCTCCTTCTATGGCTACACCTTC,CASSEQPGTRSFYGYTF
TRBJ1-4,NA,TRBV5-1,NA,TGCGCCAGCAGACCCGGGAGAAATGAAAAACTGTTTTTT,CASRPGRNEKLFF
TRBJ2-6,NA,TRBV9,NA,TGTGCCAGCAGCCCTCGACAGGCTGGGGCCAACGTCCTGACTTTC,CASSPRQAGANVLTF
TRBJ2-4,NA,TRBV6-2/TRBV6-3,TRBD1,TGTGCCAGCAGTCCCGCGGGACAGGGTTCCAAAAACATTCAGTACTTC,CASSPAGQGSKNIQYF
TRBJ2-3,NA,TRBV5-4,TRBD2,TGTGCCAGCAGCTTGTACGGGAGGGTTGTTGCAGATACGCAGTATTTT,CASSLYGRVVADTQYF
TRBJ1-1,NA,TRBV3-1/TRBV3-2,NA,TGTGCCAGCAGCCATCCACAGTCACTGAACACTGAAGCTTTCTTT,CASSHPQSLNTEAFF